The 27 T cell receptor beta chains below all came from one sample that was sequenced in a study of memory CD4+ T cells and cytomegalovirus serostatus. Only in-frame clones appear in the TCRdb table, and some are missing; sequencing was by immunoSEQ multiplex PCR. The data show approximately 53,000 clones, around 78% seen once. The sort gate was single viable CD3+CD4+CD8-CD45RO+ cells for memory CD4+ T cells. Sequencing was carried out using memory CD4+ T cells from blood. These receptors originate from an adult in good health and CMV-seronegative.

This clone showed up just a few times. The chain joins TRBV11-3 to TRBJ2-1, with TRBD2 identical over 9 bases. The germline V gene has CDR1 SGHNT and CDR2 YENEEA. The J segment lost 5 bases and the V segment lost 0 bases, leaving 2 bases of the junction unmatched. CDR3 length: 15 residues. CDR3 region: CASSLDSGSHNEQFF. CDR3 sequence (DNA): TGTGCCAGCAGCTTAGATAGCGGGAGCCACAATGAGCAGTTCTTC.

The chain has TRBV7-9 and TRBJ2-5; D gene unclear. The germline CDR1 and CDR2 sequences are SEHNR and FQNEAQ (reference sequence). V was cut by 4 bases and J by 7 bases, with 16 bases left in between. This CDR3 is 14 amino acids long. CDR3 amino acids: CASSSLTPQATQYF. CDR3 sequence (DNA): TGTGCCAGCAGCTCGCTGACACCGCAGGCGACCCAGTACTTC.

DNA of the CDR3: TGTGCCAGCAGCTTATTCGGGACTAGCGGGAGGGCCCACGAGCAGTACTTC. Protein: CASSLFGTSGRAHEQYF. This chain uses TRBV7-9 with TRBJ2-7, with TRBD2 matching 16 bases. Germline lookup yields CDR1 SEHNR and CDR2 FQNEAQ (reference sequence). CDR3 length: 17 residues. The V segment lost 2 bases and the J segment 5 bases; nucleotides outside the gene matches: 6.

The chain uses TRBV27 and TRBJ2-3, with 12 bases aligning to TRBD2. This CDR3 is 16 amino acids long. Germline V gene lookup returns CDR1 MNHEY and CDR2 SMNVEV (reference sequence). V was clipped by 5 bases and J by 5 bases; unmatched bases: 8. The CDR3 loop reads CASSPRLAGVKDTQYF. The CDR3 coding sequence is TGTGCCAGCAGTCCCAGACTAGCGGGAGTAAAAGATACGCAGTATTTT.

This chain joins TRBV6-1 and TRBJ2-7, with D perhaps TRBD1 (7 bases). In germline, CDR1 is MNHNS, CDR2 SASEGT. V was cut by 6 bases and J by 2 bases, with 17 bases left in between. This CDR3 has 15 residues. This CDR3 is CASSPGGGQTYEQYF. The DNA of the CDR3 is TGTGCCAGCAGCCCAGGAGGGGGACAGACCTACGAGCAGTACTTC.

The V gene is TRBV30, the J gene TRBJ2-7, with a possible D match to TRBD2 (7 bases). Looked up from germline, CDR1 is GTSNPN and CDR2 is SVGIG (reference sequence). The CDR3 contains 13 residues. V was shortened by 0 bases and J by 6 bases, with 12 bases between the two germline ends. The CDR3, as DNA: TGTGCCTGGAGTGTATACAGGGAGGGCGAGCAGTACTTC. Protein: CAWSVYREGEQYF.

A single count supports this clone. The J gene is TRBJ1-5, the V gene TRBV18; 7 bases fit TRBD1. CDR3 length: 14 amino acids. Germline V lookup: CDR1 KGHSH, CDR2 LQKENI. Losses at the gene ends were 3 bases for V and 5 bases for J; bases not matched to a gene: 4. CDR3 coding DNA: TGTGCCAGCTCACCGGGCCAGGGGGATCAGCCCCAGCATTTT. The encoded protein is CASSPGQGDQPQHF. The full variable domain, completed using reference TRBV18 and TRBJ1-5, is NAGVMQNPRHLVRRRGQEARLRCSPMKGHSHVYWYRQLPEEGLKFMVYLQKENIIDESGMPKERFSAEFPKEGPSILRIQQVVRGDSAAYFCASSPGQGDQPQHFGDGTRLSIL.

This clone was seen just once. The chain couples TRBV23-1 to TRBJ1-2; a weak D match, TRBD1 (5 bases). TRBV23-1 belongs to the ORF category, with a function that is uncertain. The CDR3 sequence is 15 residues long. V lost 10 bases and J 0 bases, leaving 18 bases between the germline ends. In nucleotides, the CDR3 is TGCGCCACAAAATCGGGGGGATCAGCTAACTATGGCTACACCTTC. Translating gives CATKSGGSANYGYTF.

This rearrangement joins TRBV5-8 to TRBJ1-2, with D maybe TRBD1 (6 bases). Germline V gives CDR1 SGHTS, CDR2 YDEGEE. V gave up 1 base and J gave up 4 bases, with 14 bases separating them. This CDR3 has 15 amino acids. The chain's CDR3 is CASSLRVRGLYGYTF. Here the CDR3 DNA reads TGTGCCAGCAGCTTGAGGGTTCGGGGGCTCTATGGCTACACCTTC.

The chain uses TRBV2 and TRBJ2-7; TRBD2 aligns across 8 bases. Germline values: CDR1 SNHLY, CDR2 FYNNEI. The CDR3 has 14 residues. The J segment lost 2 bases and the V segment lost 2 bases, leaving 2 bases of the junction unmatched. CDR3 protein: CASSEQRGTYEQYF. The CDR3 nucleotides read TGTGCCAGCAGTGAACAGCGGGGGACCTACGAGCAGTACTTC. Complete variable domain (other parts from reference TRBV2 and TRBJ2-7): EPEVTQTPSHQVTQMGQEVILRCVPISNHLYFYWYRQILGQKVEFLVSFYNNEISEKSEIFDDQFSVERPDGSNFTLKIRSTKLEDSAMYFCASSEQRGTYEQYFGPGTRLTVT.

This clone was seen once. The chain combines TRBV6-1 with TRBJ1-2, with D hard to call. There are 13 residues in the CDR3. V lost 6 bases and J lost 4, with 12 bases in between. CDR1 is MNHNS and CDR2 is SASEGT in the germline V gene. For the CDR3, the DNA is TGTGCCAGCAGAGAAACACGGGGCTATGGCTACACCTTC. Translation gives CASRETRGYGYTF.

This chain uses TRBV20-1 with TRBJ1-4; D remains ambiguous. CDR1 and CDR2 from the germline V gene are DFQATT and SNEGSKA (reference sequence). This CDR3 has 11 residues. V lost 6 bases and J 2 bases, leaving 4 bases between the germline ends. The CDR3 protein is CSAGTNEKLFF. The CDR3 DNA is TGCAGTGCGGGGACTAATGAAAAACTGTTTTTT.

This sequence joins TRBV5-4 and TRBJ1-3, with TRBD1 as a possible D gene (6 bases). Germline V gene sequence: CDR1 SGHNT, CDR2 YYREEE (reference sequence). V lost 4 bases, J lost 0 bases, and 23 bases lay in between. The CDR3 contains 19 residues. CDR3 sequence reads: CASSRSRTARPDSGNTIYF. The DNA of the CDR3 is TGTGCCAGCAGCCGAAGCCGGACAGCGAGGCCAGACTCTGGAAACACCATATATTTT.

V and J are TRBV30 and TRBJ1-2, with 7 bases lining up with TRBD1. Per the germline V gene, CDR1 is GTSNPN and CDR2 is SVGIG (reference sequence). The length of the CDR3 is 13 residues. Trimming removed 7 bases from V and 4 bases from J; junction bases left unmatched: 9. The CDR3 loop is CAFRTGNAYGYTF. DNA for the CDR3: TGTGCCTTCCGGACAGGCAATGCCTATGGCTACACCTTC.

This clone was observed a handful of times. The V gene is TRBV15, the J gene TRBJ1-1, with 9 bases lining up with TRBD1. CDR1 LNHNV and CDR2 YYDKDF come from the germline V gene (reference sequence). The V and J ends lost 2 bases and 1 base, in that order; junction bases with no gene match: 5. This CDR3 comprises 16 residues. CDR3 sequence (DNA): TGTGCCACCAGCAGAATTTGGGACAGGGCGAACACTGAAGCTTTCTTT. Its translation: CATSRIWDRANTEAFF.

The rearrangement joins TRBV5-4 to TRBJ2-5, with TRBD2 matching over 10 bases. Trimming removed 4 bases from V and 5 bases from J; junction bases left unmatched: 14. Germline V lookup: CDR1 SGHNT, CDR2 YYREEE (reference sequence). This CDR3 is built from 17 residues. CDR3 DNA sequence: TGTGCCAGCAGCCCCCGTGGGGTAGCGGGAGGTATTGAGACCCAGTACTTC. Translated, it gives CASSPRGVAGGIETQYF. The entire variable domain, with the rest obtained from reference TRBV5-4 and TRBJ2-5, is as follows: ETGVTQSPTHLIKTRGQQVTLRCSSQSGHNTVSWYQQALGQGPQFIFQYYREEENGRGNFPPRFSGLQFPNYSSELNVNALELDDSALYLCASSPRGVAGGIETQYFGPGTRLLVL.

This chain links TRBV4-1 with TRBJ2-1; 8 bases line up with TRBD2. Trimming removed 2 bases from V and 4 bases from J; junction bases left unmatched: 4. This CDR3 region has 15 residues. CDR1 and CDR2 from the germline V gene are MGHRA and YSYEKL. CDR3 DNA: TGCGCCAGCAGCCAACAGCGGGAGCTTTACAATGAGCAGTTCTTC. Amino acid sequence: CASSQQRELYNEQFF.

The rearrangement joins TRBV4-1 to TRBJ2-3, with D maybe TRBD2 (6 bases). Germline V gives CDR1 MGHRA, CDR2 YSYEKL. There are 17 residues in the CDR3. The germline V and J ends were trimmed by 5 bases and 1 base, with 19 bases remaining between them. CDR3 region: CASSKIANRRGTDTQYF. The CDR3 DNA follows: TGCGCCAGCAGCAAAATTGCCAACAGGAGGGGCACAGATACGCAGTATTTT.

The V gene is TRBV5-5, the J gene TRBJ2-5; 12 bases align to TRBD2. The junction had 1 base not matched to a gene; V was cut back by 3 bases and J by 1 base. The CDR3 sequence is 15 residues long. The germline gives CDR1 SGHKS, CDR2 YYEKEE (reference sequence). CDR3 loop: CASSSGLAGQETQYF. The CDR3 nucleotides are TGTGCCAGCAGCTCGGGACTAGCGGGCCAAGAGACCCAGTACTTC.

CDR3 amino acids: CAWSTRIRDRYKSSYEQYF. The DNA of the CDR3 is TGTGCCTGGAGTACACGAATCCGGGACAGATACAAAAGCTCCTACGAGCAGTACTTC. The chain joins TRBV30 to TRBJ2-7, with 7 bases identical to TRBD1. The V and J ends lost 2 bases and 0 bases, in that order; junction bases with no gene match: 19. The CDR3 covers 19 residues. CDR1 GTSNPN and CDR2 SVGIG come from the germline V gene (reference sequence).

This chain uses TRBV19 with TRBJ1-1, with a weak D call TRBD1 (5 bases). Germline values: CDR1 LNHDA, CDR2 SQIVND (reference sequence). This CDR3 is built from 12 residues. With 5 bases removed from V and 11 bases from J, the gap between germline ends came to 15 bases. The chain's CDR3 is CASSVWGGGAFF. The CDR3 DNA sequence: TGTGCCAGTAGTGTATGGGGCGGAGGCGCTTTCTTT.

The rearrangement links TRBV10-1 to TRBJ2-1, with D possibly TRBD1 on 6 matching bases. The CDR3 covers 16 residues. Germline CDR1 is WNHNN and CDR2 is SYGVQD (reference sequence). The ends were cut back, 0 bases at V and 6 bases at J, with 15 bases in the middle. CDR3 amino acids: CASSESAGERGNEQFF. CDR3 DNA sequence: TGCGCCAGCAGTGAGTCGGCAGGGGAGAGAGGCAATGAGCAGTTCTTC.

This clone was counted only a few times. The CDR3 DNA follows: TGCGCCAGCAGCGGGACAGGGGTTGGTGGAGATACGCAGTATTTT. It encodes CASSGTGVGGDTQYF. V usage is TRBV5-1 and J usage is TRBJ2-3; TRBD1 matches 10 bases. V dropped 4 bases and J dropped 5; count of bases not matched to a gene: 7. Per the germline V gene, CDR1 is SGHRS and CDR2 is YFSETQ. This CDR3 comprises 15 residues.

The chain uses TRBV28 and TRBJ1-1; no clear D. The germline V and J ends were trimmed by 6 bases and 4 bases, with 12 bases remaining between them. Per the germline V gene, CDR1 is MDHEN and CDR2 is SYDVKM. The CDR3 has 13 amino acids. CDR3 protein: CASSRPPGTEAFF. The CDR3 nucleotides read TGTGCCAGCAGCCGCCCCCCGGGCACTGAAGCTTTCTTT. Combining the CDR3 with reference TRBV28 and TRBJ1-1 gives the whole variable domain DVKVTQSSRYLVKRTGEKVFLECVQDMDHENMFWYRQDPGLGLRLIYFSYDVKMKEKGDIPEGYSVSREKKERFSLILESASTNQTSMYLCASSRPPGTEAFFGQGTRLTVV.

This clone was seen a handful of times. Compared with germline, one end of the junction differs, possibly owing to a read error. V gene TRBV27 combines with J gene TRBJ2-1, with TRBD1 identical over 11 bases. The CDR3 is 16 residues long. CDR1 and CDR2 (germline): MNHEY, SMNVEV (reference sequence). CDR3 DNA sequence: TGTGCCAGCAGCTTATCGACAGGACAGGGGGCGCATGAGCAGTTCTTC. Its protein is CASSLSTGQGAHEQFF.

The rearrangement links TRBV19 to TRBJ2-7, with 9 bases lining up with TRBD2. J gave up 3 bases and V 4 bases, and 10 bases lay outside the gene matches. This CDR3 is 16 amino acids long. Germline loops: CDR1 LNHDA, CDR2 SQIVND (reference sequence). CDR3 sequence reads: CASSRKLAGELYEQYF. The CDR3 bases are TGTGCCAGTAGTAGGAAGTTAGCGGGAGAACTCTACGAGCAGTACTTC.

The CDR3 nucleotides read TGTGCCATCAGTGAACCGGGACAGGCGAACACCGGGGAGCTGTTTTTT. Translating gives CAISEPGQANTGELFF. The rearrangement uses TRBV10-3 and TRBJ2-2; 8 bases line up with TRBD1. Germline CDR1 ENHRY, CDR2 SYGVKD. The CDR3 is 16 amino acids. J was trimmed by 0 bases and V by 3 bases; bases with no gene match: 3.